Sequencing of this TCR beta chain was carried out in a study of blood T cell repertoires in COVID-19. Overall study context: Acute and convalescent COVID-19 specimens originated in the United States, Italy and Spain. The analysed material was cDNA or gDNA that came from T cells, B-cell-depleted T cells, or PBMCs.

CDR1 and CDR2 (germline): SQVTM, ANQGSEA. CDR3 length: 12 amino acids. Trimming took 7 bases from V and 0 from J, leaving 7 bases between them. How the authors handled the data: Nucleated cell counts were estimated from reference gene primer amplification. Produced via immunoSEQ multiplex PCR; TCRdb's table is partial and in-frame only. D and trimming were read from the DNA, whereas the V and J calls and clone size are those reported in that table. The sample records about 240,000 clones, over 75% being singletons. The chain links TRBV29-1 to TRBJ2-1; D is possibly TRBD1 (6 bases). Source material: peripheral blood. This receptor was taken from a man aged 25-40 years who had recovered from COVID-19. CDR3 DNA sequence: TGCAGCGGACAGGACTCCTACAATGAGCAGTTCTTC. It encodes CSGQDSYNEQFF.